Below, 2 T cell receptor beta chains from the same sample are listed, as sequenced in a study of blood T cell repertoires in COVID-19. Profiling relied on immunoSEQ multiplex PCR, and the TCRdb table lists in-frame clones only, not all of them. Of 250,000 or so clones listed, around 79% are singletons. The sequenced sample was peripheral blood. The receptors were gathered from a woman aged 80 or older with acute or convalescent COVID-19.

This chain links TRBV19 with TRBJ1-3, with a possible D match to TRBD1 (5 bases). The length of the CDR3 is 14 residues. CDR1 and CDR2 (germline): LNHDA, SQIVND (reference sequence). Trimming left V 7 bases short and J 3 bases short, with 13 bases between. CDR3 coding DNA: TGTGCCAGTATGACGGTCGGGGGTGGAAACACCATATATTTT. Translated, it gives CASMTVGGGNTIYF.

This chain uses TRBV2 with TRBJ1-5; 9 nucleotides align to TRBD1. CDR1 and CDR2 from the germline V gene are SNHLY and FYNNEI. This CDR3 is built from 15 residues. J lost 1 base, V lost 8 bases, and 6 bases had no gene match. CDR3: CASRRQGVSNQPQHF. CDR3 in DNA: TGTGCCAGCCGTAGACAGGGGGTGAGCAATCAGCCCCAGCATTTT.